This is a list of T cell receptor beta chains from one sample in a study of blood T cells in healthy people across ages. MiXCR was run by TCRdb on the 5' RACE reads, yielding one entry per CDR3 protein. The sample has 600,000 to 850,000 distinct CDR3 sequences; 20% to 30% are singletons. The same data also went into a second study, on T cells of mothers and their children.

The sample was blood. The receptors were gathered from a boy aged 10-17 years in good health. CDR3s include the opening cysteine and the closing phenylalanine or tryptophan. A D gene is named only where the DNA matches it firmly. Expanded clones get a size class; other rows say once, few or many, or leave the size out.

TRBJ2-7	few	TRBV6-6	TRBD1	CASSRTQGCEQYF	TGTGCCAGCAGCCGCACACAGGGGTGCGAGCAGTACTTC
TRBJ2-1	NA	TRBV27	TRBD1	CASSLPVTGAVYNEQFF	TGTGCCAGCAGTTTACCCGTCACAGGGGCTGTCTACAATGAGCAGTTCTTC
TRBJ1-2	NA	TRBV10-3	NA	CAIGGDGSYGYTF	TGTGCCATCGGCGGGGATGGGAGCTATGGCTACACCTTC
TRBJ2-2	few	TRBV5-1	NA	CASSGGLINTGELFF	TGCGCCAGCAGCGGGGGCCTTATCAACACCGGGGAGCTGTTTTTT
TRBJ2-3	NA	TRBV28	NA	CASSLRGKRTDTQYF	TGTGCCAGCAGTTTGCGCGGGAAGCGCACAGATACGCAGTATTTT
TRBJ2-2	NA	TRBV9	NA	CASSDTGASTGELFF	TGTGCCAGCAGCGACACGGGAGCGAGCACCGGGGAGCTGTTTTTT
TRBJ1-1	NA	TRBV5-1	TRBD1	CASSFRTGGLTEAFF	TGCGCCAGCAGCTTCAGGACAGGGGGGCTCACTGAAGCTTTCTTT
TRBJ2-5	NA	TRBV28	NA	CASSFLREQETQYF	TGTGCCAGCAGTTTCCTCCGAGAACAAGAGACCCAGTACTTC
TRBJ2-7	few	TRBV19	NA	CASSIVRDSYEQYF	TGTGCCAGTAGTATCGTGCGGGACAGTTACGAGCAGTACTTC
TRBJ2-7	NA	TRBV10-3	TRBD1	CAISESGQGINEQYF	TGTGCCATCAGTGAGTCAGGACAGGGAATCAACGAGCAGTACTTC
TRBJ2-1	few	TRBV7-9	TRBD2	CASSLANIAGLHEQFF	TGTGCCAGCAGCTTAGCGAATATAGCGGGACTCCATGAGCAGTTCTTC
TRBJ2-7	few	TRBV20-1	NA	CSARDTDSYEQYF	TGCAGTGCTAGAGATACGGACTCCTACGAGCAGTACTTC
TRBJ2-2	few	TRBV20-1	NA	CSARDPTLTTGELFF	TGCAGTGCTAGAGATCCCACCCTAACCACCGGGGAGCTGTTTTTT
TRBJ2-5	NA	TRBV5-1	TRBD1	CASSLWTGSTQYF	TGCGCCAGCAGCTTGTGGACAGGGAGTACCCAGTACTTC
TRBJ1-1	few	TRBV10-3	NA	CAISDLHEVYTEAFF	TGTGCCATCAGTGACCTCCACGAGGTTTACACTGAAGCTTTCTTT
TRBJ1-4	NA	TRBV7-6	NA	CASSPIRGTELFF	TGTGCCAGCAGCCCCATTCGAGGGACGGAACTGTTTTTT
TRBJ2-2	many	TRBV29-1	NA	CSFKRFVTGELFF	TGCAGCTTTAAACGGTTCGTGACCGGGGAGCTGTTTTTT
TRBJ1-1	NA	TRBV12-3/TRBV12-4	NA	CASSPTEGPKTEAFF	TGTGCCAGCAGTCCTACAGAAGGTCCCAAAACTGAAGCTTTCTTT
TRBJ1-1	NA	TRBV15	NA	CATSRVQVFTEAFF	TGTGCCACCAGCAGGGTGCAGGTCTTCACTGAAGCTTTCTTT
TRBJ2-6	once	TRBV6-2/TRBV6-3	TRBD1	CASSTQVGQGDSGANVLTF	TGTGCCAGCAGTACCCAGGTCGGACAGGGGGACTCTGGGGCCAACGTCCTGACTTTC
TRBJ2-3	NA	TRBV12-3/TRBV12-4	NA	CASSFGSGEEQYF	TGTGCCAGCAGTTTCGGGAGTGGGGAGGAGCAGTATTTT
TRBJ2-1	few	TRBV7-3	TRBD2	CASSLTASGDPGEQFF	TGTGCCAGCAGCTTAACCGCTAGCGGGGATCCGGGTGAGCAGTTCTTC
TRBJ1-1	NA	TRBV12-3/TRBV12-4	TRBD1	CASSSRTGGTEAFF	TGTGCCAGCAGTTCAAGGACAGGGGGCACTGAAGCTTTCTTT
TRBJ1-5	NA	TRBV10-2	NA	CAISTEGSNQPQHF	TGCGCCATTTCGACGGAAGGCTCCAATCAGCCCCAGCATTTT
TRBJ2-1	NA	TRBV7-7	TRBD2	CASSLSTSETDEQFF	TGTGCTAGCAGCTTAAGCACTAGCGAAACGGATGAGCAGTTCTTC
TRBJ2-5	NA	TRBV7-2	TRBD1	CASSLEGAVLGPLHF	TGTGCCAGCAGCTTAGAGGGGGCAGTTTTAGGCCCTCTGCACTTC
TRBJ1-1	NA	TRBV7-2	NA	CASSTGFTGLAFF	TGTGCCAGCAGCACGGGGTTTACAGGGTTAGCTTTCTTT
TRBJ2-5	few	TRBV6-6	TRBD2	CASTQTSGGQETQYF	TGTGCCAGCACCCAGACTAGCGGGGGCCAAGAGACCCAGTACTTC
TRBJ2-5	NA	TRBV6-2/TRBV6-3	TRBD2	CASSYYKGASGQETQYF	TGTGCCAGCAGTTACTATAAAGGGGCTAGCGGACAAGAGACCCAGTACTTC
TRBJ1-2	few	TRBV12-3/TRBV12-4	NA	CASSLSIPVGYTF	TGTGCCAGCAGTTTGAGTATTCCCGTTGGCTACACCTTC
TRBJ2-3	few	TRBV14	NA	CASSLLRGGHTDTQYF	TGTGCCAGCAGCCTACTACGTGGGGGGCACACAGATACGCAGTATTTT
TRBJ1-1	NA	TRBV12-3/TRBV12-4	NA	CASSLENLAFF	TGTGCCAGCAGTTTAGAGAACCTAGCTTTCTTT
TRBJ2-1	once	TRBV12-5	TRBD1	CASGLGQGVRNEQFF	TGTGCTAGTGGTTTGGGGCAGGGGGTCAGAAATGAGCAGTTCTTC
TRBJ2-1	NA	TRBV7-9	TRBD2	CASALAPAGAYNEQFF	TGTGCCAGCGCACTAGCCCCAGCGGGAGCCTACAATGAGCAGTTCTTC
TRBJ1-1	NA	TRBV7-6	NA	CASSLERGYGKAFF	TGTGCCAGCAGCCTTGAAAGGGGGTATGGGAAAGCTTTCTTT
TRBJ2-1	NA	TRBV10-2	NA	CASKPAYNEQFF	TGCGCCAGCAAGCCCGCTTACAATGAGCAGTTCTTC
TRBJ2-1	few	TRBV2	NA	CASSEGGDTAFFSYNEQFF	TGTGCCAGCAGTGAAGGGGGGGACACGGCGTTTTTCTCCTACAATGAGCAGTTCTTC
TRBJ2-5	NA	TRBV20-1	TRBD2	CSARDPRLAGGREETQYF	TGCAGTGCTAGAGATCCGCGACTAGCGGGGGGGCGCGAAGAGACCCAGTACTTC
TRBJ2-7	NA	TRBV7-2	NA	CASSLIGLNYEQYF	TGTGCCAGCAGCTTAATCGGGTTGAACTACGAGCAGTACTTC
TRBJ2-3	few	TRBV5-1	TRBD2	CASSSATTSGGSDTQYF	TGCGCCAGCAGCTCGGCTACGACTAGCGGGGGATCAGATACGCAGTATTTT
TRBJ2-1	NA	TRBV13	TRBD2	CASSLSVGGEQFF	TGTGCCAGCAGCTTATCCGTCGGGGGGGAGCAGTTCTTC
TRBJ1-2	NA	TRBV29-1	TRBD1	CSVEEGTGAYEDYGYTF	TGCAGCGTTGAAGAGGGGACAGGGGCCTACGAGGACTATGGCTACACCTTC
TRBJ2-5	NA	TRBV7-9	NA	CASSLNFRQDKETQYF	TGTGCCAGCAGCTTAAATTTTCGGCAGGATAAAGAGACCCAGTACTTC
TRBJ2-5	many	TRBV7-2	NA	CASSRRQETQYF	TGTGCCAGCAGCCGCCGCCAAGAGACCCAGTACTTC
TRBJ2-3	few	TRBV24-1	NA	CAASVDGGTDTQYF	TGTGCCGCCAGTGTGGATGGGGGCACAGATACGCAGTATTTT
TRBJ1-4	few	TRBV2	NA	CASSRKGGEKLFF	TGTGCCAGCAGTCGAAAGGGTGGAGAAAAACTGTTTTTT
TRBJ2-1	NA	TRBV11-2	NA	CASSLEPFYNEQFF	TGTGCCAGCAGCTTAGAACCTTTCTACAATGAGCAGTTCTTC
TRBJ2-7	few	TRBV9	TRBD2	CASSRIAGGPREQYF	TGTGCCAGCAGCAGAATAGCGGGGGGGCCGCGCGAGCAGTACTTC